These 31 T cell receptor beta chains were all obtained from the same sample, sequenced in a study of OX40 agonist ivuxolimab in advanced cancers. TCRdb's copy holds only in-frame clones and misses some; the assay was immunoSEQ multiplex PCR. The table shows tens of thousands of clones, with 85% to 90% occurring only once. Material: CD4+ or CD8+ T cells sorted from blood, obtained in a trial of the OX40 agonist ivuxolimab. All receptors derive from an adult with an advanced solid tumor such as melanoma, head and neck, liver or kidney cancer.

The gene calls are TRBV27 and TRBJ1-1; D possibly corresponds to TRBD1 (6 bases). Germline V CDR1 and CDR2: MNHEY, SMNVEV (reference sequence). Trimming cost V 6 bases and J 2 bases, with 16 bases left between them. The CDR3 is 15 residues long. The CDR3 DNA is TGTGCCAGCAGAGAACTTAAGGGGGACAACACTGAAGCTTTCTTT. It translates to CASRELKGDNTEAFF.

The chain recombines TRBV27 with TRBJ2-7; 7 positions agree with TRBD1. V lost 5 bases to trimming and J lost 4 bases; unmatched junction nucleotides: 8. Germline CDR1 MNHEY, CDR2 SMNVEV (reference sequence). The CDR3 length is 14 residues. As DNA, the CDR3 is TGTGCCAGCAGTCTCCGACAGGGTGGGTACGAGCAGTACTTC. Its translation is CASSLRQGGYEQYF.

The CDR3: CASSPGTVYGYTF. In DNA, the CDR3 is TGTGCCAGCAGCCCCGGGACAGTCTATGGCTACACCTTC. V gene TRBV28 combines with J gene TRBJ1-2; 7 bases match TRBD1. Per germline, CDR1 MDHEN and CDR2 SYDVKM. V dropped 6 bases and J dropped 4; count of bases not matched to a gene: 5. The CDR3 totals 13 residues.

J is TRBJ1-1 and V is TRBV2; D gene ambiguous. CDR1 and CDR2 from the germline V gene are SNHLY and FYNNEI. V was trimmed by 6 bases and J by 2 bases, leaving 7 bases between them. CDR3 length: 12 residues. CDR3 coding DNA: TGTGCCAGCAGGCAGTTCAACACTGAAGCTTTCTTT. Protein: CASRQFNTEAFF.

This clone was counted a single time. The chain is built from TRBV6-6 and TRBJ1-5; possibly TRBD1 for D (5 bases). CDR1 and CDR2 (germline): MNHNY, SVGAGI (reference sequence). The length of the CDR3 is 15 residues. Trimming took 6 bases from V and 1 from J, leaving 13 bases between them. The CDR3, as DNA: TGTGCCAGCAGCCCCAGGGAGGGAAGCAATCAGCCCCAGCATTTT. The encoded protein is CASSPREGSNQPQHF.

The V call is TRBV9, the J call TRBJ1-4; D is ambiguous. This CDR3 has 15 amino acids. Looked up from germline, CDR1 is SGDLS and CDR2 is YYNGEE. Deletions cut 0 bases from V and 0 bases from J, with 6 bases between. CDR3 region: CASSVEGATNEKLFF. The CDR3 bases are TGTGCCAGCAGCGTAGAGGGAGCAACTAATGAAAAACTGTTTTTT.

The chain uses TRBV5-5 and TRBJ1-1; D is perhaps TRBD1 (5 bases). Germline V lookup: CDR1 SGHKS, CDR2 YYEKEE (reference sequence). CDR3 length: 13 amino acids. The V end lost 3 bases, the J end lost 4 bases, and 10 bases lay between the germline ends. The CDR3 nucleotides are TGTGCCAGCAGCTCGGGGGGTTCCACTGAAGCTTTCTTT. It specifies CASSSGGSTEAFF.

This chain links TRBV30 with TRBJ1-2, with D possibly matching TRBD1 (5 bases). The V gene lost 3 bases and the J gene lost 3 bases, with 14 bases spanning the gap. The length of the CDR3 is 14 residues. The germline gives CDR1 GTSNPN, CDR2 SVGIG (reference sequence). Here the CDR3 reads CAWRARQFYYGYTF. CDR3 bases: TGTGCCTGGAGGGCCCGACAGTTTTACTATGGCTACACCTTC.

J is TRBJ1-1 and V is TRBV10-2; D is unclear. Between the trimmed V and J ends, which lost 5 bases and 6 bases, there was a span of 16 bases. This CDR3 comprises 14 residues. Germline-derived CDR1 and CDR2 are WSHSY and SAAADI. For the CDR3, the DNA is TGCGCCAGCAGTCGAGGGTCCATTGGCGCTGAAGCTTTCTTT. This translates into CASSRGSIGAEAFF.

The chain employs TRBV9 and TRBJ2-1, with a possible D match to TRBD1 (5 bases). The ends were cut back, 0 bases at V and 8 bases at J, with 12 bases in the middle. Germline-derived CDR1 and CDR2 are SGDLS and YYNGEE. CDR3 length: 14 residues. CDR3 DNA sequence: TGTGCCAGCAGCGTAGCTGGCAGGGATCATGAGCAGTTCTTC. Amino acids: CASSVAGRDHEQFF.

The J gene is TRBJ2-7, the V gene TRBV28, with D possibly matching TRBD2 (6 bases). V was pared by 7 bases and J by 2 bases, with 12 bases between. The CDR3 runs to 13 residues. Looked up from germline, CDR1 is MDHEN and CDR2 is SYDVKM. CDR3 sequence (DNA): TGTGCCAGCACCAGGCCGGGAGCCTACGAGCAGTACTTC. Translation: CASTRPGAYEQYF.

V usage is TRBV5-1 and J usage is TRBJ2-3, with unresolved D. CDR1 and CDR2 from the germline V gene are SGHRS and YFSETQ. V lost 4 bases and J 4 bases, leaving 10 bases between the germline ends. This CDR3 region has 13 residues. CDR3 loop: CASSTPTPDTQYF. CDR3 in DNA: TGCGCCAGCAGCACCCCGACCCCAGATACGCAGTATTTT.

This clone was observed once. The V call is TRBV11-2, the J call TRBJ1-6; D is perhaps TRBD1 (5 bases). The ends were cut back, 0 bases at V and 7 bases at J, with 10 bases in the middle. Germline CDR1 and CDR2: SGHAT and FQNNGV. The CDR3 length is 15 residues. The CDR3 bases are TGTGCCAGCAGCTTAGAGGGGGGGTTGAATTCACCCCTCCACTTT. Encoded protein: CASSLEGGLNSPLHF.

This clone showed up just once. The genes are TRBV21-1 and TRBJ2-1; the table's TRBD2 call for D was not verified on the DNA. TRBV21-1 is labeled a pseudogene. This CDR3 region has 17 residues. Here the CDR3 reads CASSANTSGSSYNEQFF. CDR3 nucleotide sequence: TGTGCCAGCAGCGCCAATACTAGCGGGAGCTCCTACAATGAGCAGTTCTTC.

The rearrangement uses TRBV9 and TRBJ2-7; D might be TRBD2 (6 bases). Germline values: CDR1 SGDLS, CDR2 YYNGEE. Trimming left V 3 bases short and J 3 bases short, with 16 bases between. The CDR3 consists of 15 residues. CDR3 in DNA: TGTGCCAGCAGCGGGCGGGACGGCGGATTCTACGAGCAGTACTTC. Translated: CASSGRDGGFYEQYF.

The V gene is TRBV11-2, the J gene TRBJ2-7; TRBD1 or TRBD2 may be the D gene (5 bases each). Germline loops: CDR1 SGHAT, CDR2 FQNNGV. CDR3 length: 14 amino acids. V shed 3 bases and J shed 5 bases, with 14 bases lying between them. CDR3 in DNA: TGTGCCAGCAGCTTCGGGACGGTCTGGGACGAGCAGTACTTC. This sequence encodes CASSFGTVWDEQYF.

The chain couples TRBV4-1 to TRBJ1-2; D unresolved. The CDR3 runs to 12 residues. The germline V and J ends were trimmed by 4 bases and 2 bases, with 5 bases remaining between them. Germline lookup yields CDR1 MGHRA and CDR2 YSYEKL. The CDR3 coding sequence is TGCGCCAGCAGCCCCGGAAACTATGGCTACACCTTC. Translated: CASSPGNYGYTF.

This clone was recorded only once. CDR3 sequence: CASTTGSTSPLHF. DNA of the CDR3: TGTGCCAGTACGACAGGGAGTACTTCACCCCTCCACTTT. The chain carries TRBV19 and TRBJ1-6, with 7 bases lining up with TRBD1. Per the germline V gene, CDR1 is LNHDA and CDR2 is SQIVND (reference sequence). The V segment lost 7 bases and the J segment 9 bases; nucleotides outside the gene matches: 6. The CDR3 has 13 residues.

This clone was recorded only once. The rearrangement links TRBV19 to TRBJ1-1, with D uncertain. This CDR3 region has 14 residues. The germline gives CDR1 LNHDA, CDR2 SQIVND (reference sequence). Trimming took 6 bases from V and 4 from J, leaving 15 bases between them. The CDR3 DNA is TGTGCCAGTAGAAATCCCCGGTCGGCCACTGAAGCTTTCTTT. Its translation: CASRNPRSATEAFF.

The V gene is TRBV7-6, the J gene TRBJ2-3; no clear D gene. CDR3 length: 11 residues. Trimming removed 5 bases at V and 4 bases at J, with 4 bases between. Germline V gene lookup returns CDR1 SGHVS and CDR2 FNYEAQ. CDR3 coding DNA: TGTGCCAGCAGCGGGCCAGATACGCAGTATTTT. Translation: CASSGPDTQYF. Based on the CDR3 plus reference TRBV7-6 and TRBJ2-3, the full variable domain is GAGVSQSPRYKVTKRGQDVALRCDPISGHVSLYWYRQALGQGPEFLTYFNYEAQQDKSGLPNDRFSAERPEGSISTLTIQRTEQRDSAMYRCASSGPDTQYFGPGTRLTVL.

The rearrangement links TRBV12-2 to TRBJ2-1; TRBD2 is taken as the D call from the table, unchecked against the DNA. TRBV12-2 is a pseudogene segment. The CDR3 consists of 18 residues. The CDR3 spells CASRSEATSGKEYNEQFF. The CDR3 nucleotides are TGTGCAAGTCGCTCCGAGGCCACTAGCGGGAAAGAATACAATGAGCAGTTCTTC.

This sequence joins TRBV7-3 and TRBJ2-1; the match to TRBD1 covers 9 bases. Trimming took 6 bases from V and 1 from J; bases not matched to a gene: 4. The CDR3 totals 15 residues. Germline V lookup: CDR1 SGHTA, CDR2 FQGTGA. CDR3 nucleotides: TGTGCCAGCAGGCTGGGACAGGGTTCCTACAATGAGCAGTTCTTC. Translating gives CASRLGQGSYNEQFF.

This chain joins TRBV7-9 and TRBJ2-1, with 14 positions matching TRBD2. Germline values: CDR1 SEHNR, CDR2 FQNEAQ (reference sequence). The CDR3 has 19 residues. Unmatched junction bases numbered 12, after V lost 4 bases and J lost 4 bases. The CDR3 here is CASSSTATSGGAIYNEQFF. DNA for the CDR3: TGTGCCAGCAGCTCAACCGCGACTAGCGGGGGGGCAATATACAATGAGCAGTTCTTC.

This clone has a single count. The CDR3 coding sequence is TGTGCCAGCAGTGGATCCCAGGGGGCAAGAGAGACCCAGTACTTC. This gives the protein CASSGSQGARETQYF. This chain joins TRBV6-1 and TRBJ2-5; the match to TRBD1 covers 8 bases. Germline V gene data show CDR1 as MNHNS and CDR2 as SASEGT. This CDR3 has 15 residues. After removal of 4 bases from V and 4 bases from J, the junction contained 8 bases not matched to a gene.

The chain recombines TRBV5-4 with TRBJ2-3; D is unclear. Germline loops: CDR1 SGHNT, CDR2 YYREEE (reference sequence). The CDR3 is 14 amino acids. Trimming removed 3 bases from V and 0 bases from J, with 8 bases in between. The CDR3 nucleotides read TGTGCCAGCAGCTGGGGTATTAGCACAGATACGCAGTATTTT. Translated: CASSWGISTDTQYF. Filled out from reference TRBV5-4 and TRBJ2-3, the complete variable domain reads ETGVTQSPTHLIKTRGQQVTLRCSSQSGHNTVSWYQQALGQGPQFIFQYYREEENGRGNFPPRFSGLQFPNYSSELNVNALELDDSALYLCASSWGISTDTQYFGPGTRLTVL.

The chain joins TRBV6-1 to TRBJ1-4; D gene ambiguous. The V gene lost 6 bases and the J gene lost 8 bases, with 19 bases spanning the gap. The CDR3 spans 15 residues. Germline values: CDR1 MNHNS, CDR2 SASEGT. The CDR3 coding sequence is TGTGCCAGCAGGGACCCGGACGATATCGGAGAAAAACTGTTTTTT. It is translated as CASRDPDDIGEKLFF.

The CDR3 region is CASSSEPRTGAGETQYF. The CDR3 coding sequence is TGCGCCAGCAGCTCTGAACCCCGGACAGGGGCAGGGGAGACCCAGTACTTC. The chain combines TRBV5-1 with TRBJ2-5, with 9 bases fitting TRBD1. CDR1 and CDR2 (germline): SGHRS, YFSETQ. J lost 5 bases, V lost 3 bases, and 14 bases had no gene match. This CDR3 contains 17 residues.

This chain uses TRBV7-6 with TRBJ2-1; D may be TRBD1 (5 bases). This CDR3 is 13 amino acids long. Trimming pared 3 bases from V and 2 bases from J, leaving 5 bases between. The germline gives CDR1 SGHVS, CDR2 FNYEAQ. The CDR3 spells CASSLDTYNEQFF. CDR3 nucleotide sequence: TGTGCCAGCAGCTTGGACACCTACAATGAGCAGTTCTTC.

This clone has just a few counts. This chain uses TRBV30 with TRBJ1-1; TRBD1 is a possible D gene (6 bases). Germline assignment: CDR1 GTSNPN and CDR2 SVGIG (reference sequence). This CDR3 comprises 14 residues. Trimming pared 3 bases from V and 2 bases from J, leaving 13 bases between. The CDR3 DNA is TGTGCCTGGAGCGTCGGGGGCATCAACACTGAAGCTTTCTTT. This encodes CAWSVGGINTEAFF.

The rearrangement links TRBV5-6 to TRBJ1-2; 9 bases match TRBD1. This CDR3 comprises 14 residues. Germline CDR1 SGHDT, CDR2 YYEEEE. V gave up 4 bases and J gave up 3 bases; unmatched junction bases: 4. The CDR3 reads CASSAGTGYYGYTF. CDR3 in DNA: TGTGCCAGCAGCGCCGGGACAGGGTACTATGGCTACACCTTC.

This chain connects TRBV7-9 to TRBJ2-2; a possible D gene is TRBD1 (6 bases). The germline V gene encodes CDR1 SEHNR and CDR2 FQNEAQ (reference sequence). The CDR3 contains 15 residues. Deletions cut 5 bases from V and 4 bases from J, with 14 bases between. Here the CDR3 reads CASSPKGVGTGELFF. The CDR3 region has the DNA TGTGCCAGCAGCCCGAAGGGGGTGGGCACCGGGGAGCTGTTTTTT.